This TCR beta chain originates from a study of blood T cell repertoires in COVID-19. The overall study: Sites in the United States, Italy and Spain provided acute and convalescent COVID-19 samples. T cells, B-cell-depleted T cells, or PBMCs supplied cDNA or gDNA.

The ends lost 2 bases at V and 7 bases at J; junction bases unmatched: 5. The CDR3 runs to 15 residues. CDR1 KGHSH and CDR2 LQKENI come from the germline V gene. Per the original methods: Using reference gene primer amplification, nucleated cell counts were estimated. The table came from immunoSEQ multiplex PCR; TCRdb's copy has only in-frame clones and leaves some out. V, J and clone size reflect that table, while D and trimming were determined from the DNA. The sample lists around 150,000 clones, more than 70% occurring once. Sequencing input: peripheral blood. This TCR was sampled from a man aged 55 to 70 with acute or convalescent COVID-19. V usage is TRBV18 and J usage is TRBJ1-5, with 10 bases lining up with TRBD1. The CDR3 is CASSPTGTGVQPQHF. The CDR3 bases are TGTGCCAGCTCACCAACCGGGACAGGGGTGCAGCCCCAGCATTTT.